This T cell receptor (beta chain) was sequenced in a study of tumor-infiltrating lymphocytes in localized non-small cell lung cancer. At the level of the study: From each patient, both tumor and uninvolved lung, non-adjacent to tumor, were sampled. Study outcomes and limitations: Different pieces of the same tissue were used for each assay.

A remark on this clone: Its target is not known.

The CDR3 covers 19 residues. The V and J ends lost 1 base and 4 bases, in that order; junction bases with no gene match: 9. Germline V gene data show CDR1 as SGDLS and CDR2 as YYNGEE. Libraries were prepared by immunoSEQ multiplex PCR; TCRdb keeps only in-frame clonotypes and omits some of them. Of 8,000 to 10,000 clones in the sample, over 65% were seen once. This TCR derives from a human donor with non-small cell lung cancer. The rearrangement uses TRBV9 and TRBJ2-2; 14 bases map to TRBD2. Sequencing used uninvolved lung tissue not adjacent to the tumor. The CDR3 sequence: CASSVSRLAGGQVTGELFF. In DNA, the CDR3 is TGTGCCAGCAGCGTATCTCGACTAGCGGGGGGGCAGGTCACCGGGGAGCTGTTTTTT.